The 17 T cell receptor beta chains in this list originate from one sample, sequenced in a study of blood T cell repertoires in COVID-19. Repertoires were generated with immunoSEQ multiplex PCR, while TCRdb's copy carries only in-frame clones and drops some. The sample includes 120,000 to 150,000 clones, over 70% seen only once; the top ten take about 10%. Sequencing was performed on peripheral blood. The receptors come from a man in his 60s with active or convalescent COVID-19.

This clone was recorded once. The CDR3: CAIRWAGVDEQYF. DNA for the CDR3: TGTGCCATTCGTTGGGCAGGGGTCGACGAGCAGTACTTC. The J gene is TRBJ2-7, the V gene TRBV7-9; possibly TRBD1 for D (6 bases). V lost 10 bases, J lost 5 bases, and 18 bases lay in between. Per germline, CDR1 SEHNR and CDR2 FQNEAQ (reference sequence). CDR3 length: 13 amino acids.

The chain joins TRBV24-1 to TRBJ2-4; D possibly corresponds to TRBD1 (5 bases). V was trimmed by 5 bases and J by 6 bases, leaving 10 bases between them. Germline loops: CDR1 KGHDR, CDR2 SFDVKD. There are 13 residues in the CDR3. CDR3: CATSAGSSNIQYF. The CDR3 bases are TGTGCCACCAGTGCAGGGTCATCAAACATTCAGTACTTC.

The chain has TRBV7-9 and TRBJ2-7, with TRBD1 matching over 7 bases. CDR3 length equals 15 residues. V lost 1 base to trimming and J lost 4 bases; unmatched junction nucleotides: 7. Germline assignment: CDR1 SEHNR and CDR2 FQNEAQ (reference sequence). CDR3 DNA: TGTGCCAGCAGCTTAGGGCAGGGGGTCACTTACGAGCAGTACTTC. It codes for CASSLGQGVTYEQYF. The whole variable domain, filled in from reference TRBV7-9 and TRBJ2-7, reads DTGVSQNPRHKITKRGQNVTFRCDPISEHNRLYWYRQTLGQGPEFLTYFQNEAQLEKSRLLSDRFSAERPKGSFSTLEIQRTEQGDSAMYLCASSLGQGVTYEQYFGPGTRLTVT.

The gene calls are TRBV11-3 and TRBJ2-7, with D possibly being TRBD2 (6 bases). The CDR3 is made up of 12 amino acids. Germline V gives CDR1 SGHNT, CDR2 YENEEA. Trimming left V 6 bases short and J 7 bases short, with 13 bases between. As DNA, the CDR3 is TGTGCCAGCAGTAGGGGACTGGGAGAGCAGTACTTC. It is translated as CASSRGLGEQYF.

The chain carries TRBV3-1 (or the pseudogene TRBV3-2) and TRBJ1-1; the match to TRBD1 covers 9 bases. This CDR3 is 15 amino acids long. The ends lost 3 bases at V and 3 bases at J; junction bases unmatched: 5. Looked up from germline, CDR1 is LGHDT and CDR2 is YNNKEL (reference sequence). The CDR3 bases are TGTGCCAGCAGCCATACAGGGGGCGAGGACACTGAAGCTTTCTTT. This codes for CASSHTGGEDTEAFF.

The chain combines TRBV19 with TRBJ2-1, with TRBD2 matching 13 bases. The CDR3 extends over 15 amino acids. The J segment lost 9 bases and the V segment lost 4 bases, leaving 6 bases of the junction unmatched. CDR1 LNHDA and CDR2 SQIVND come from the germline V gene (reference sequence). CDR3 in amino acids: CASSRGLAGEAEQFF. Here the CDR3 DNA reads TGTGCCAGTAGTAGAGGACTAGCGGGAGAGGCTGAGCAGTTCTTC.

V usage is TRBV4-2 and J usage is TRBJ2-2, with 13 positions matching TRBD2. CDR3 length: 17 amino acids. V lost 4 bases to trimming and J lost 3 bases; unmatched junction nucleotides: 5. Germline loops: CDR1 LGHNA, CDR2 YNFKEQ. This CDR3 reads CASSPAGLAGHTGELFF. DNA of the CDR3: TGTGCCAGCAGCCCTGCGGGACTAGCGGGGCACACCGGGGAGCTGTTTTTT.

This chain joins TRBV9 and TRBJ2-4; D is perhaps TRBD2 (6 bases). CDR1 SGDLS and CDR2 YYNGEE come from the germline V gene. Trimming shortened V by 1 base and J by 3 bases, and 17 bases separated the two germline ends. The CDR3 spans 17 residues. The CDR3 bases are TGTGCCAGCAGCGTACAGGGCGGGGTCGCGGACAAAAACATTCAGTACTTC. Translation: CASSVQGGVADKNIQYF.

V and J are TRBV18 and TRBJ2-1, with 11 positions matching TRBD2. This CDR3 region has 16 residues. The germline V gene encodes CDR1 KGHSH and CDR2 LQKENI. V lost 5 bases to trimming and J lost 7 bases; unmatched junction nucleotides: 10. DNA for the CDR3: TGTGCCAGCTCAGCATCACTAGCGGGAGCGGGGAATGAGCAGTTCTTC. Translation: CASSASLAGAGNEQFF.

This chain uses TRBV2 with TRBJ2-3; 7 bases are a match to TRBD1. The CDR3 has 15 residues. The junction had 11 bases not matched to a gene; V was cut back by 7 bases and J by 4 bases. CDR1 and CDR2 (germline): SNHLY, FYNNEI. DNA for the CDR3: TGTGCCAGCACCCCGGGCAGGGGGACGGCAGATACGCAGTATTTT. Its translation is CASTPGRGTADTQYF.

About this clone: The same CDR3 is also encoded by other DNA sequences in this sample. The rearrangement joins TRBV7-2 to TRBJ1-2; 7 nucleotides agree with TRBD1. This CDR3 comprises 13 residues. Germline lookup yields CDR1 SGHTA and CDR2 FQGNSA. V shed 5 bases, J shed 2 bases, and the junction held 2 bases outside the gene matches. DNA for the CDR3: TGTGCCAGCAGCCCGGACAGGAACTATGGCTACACCTTC. This gives the protein CASSPDRNYGYTF.

This clone came up a few times. This chain joins TRBV4-3 and TRBJ1-4, with a weak D call TRBD1 (6 bases). The CDR3 is 16 amino acids. CDR1 and CDR2 (germline): LGHNA, YSLEER. The V and J ends lost 1 base and 4 bases respectively, with 13 bases between them. The CDR3 DNA sequence: TGCGCCAGCAGCCAAGCGATGGACAGCAGTAATGAAAAACTGTTTTTT. It yields the protein CASSQAMDSSNEKLFF.

This chain links TRBV27 with TRBJ2-6; 9 nucleotides align to TRBD1. V gave up 3 bases and J gave up 1 base; unmatched junction bases: 1. This CDR3 spans 16 amino acids. CDR1 is MNHEY, CDR2 SMNVEV, per germline (reference sequence). The CDR3 loop is CASSFDRGSGANVLTF. CDR3 sequence (DNA): TGTGCCAGCAGTTTCGACAGGGGGTCTGGGGCCAACGTCCTGACTTTC.

The rearrangement links TRBV2 to TRBJ1-5, with D uncertain. Germline V CDR1 and CDR2: SNHLY, FYNNEI. V lost 6 bases to trimming and J lost 0 bases, with 12 bases between them. The CDR3 is 15 residues long. The CDR3 here is CASRLETGSNQPQHF. DNA of the CDR3: TGTGCCAGCAGGTTGGAGACGGGTAGCAATCAGCCCCAGCATTTT.

The V call is TRBV5-8, the J call TRBJ2-7; 9 nucleotides align to TRBD1. V trimming: 3 bases; J trimming: 3 bases; junction bases outside the gene matches: 7. This CDR3 has 15 residues. Germline V gene sequence: CDR1 SGHTS, CDR2 YDEGEE. As DNA, the CDR3 is TGTGCCAGCAGCTCTTACCCGGACAGGGGCTACGAGCAGTACTTC. Its translation is CASSSYPDRGYEQYF.

This chain links TRBV23-1 with TRBJ1-5, with a tentative D call TRBD1 (6 bases). TRBV23-1 is classed as an ORF, of uncertain function. The CDR3 consists of 15 residues. V was clipped by 6 bases and J by 0 bases, with 12 bases between them. The CDR3 sequence: CASRGEGDSNQPQHF. As DNA, the CDR3 is TGCGCCAGCAGGGGTGAGGGGGATAGCAATCAGCCCCAGCATTTT.

The chain carries TRBV25-1 and TRBJ1-4; D perhaps matches TRBD1 (6 bases). CDR3 length: 15 residues. Trimming stripped 4 bases from V and 5 bases from J, with 14 bases between. Germline CDR1 is MGHDK and CDR2 is SYGVNS. The CDR3 DNA follows: TGTGCCAGCAGTGGTTGGACAGAGAGAAATGAAAAACTGTTTTTT. Protein sequence: CASSGWTERNEKLFF.